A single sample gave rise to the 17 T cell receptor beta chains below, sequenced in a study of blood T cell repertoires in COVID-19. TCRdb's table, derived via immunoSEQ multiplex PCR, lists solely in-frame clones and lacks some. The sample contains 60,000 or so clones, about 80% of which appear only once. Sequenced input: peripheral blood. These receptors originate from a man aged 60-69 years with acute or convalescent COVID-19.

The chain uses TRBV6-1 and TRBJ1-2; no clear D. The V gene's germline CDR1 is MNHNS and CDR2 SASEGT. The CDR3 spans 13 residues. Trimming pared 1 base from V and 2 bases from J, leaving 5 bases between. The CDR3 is CASSEVGNYGYTF. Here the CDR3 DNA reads TGTGCCAGCAGTGAAGTGGGCAACTATGGCTACACCTTC.

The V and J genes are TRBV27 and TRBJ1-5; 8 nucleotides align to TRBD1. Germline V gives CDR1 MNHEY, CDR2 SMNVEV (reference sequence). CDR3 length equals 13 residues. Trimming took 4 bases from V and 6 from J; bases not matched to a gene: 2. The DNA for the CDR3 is TGTGCCAGCAGTTGGACAGGGAGTCAGCCCCAGCATTTT. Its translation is CASSWTGSQPQHF.

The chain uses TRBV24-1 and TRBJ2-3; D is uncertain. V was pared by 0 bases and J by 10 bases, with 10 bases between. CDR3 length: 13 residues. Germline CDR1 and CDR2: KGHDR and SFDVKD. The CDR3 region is CATSDLVSRAQYF. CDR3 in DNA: TGTGCCACCAGTGATTTGGTCTCGCGTGCGCAGTATTTT.

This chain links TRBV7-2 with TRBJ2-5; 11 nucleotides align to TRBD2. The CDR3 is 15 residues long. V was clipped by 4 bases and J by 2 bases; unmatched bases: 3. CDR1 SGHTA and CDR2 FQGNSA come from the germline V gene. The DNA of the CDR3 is TGTGCCAGCAGCTGGGGACTAGCGGTACAAGAGACCCAGTACTTC. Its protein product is CASSWGLAVQETQYF.

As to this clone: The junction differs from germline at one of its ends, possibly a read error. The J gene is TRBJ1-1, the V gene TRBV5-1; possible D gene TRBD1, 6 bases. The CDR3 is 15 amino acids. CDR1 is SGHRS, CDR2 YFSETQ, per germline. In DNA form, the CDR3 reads TGCGCCAGCACCTTGGGGGCGGGGGAGACCACTGAAGCTTTCTTT. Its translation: CASTLGAGETTEAFF.

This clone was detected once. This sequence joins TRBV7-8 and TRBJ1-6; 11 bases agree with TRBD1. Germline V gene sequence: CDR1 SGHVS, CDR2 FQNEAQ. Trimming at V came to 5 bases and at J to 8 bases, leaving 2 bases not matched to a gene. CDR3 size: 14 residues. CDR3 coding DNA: TGTGCCAGCAGCCCGGGACAGGGGGATTCACCCCTCCACTTT. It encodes CASSPGQGDSPLHF.

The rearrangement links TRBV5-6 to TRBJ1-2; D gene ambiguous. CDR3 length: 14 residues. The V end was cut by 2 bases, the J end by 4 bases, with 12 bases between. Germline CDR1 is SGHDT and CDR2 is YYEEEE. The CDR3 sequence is CASSLQTVVYGYTF. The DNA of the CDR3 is TGTGCCAGCAGCTTACAGACGGTGGTCTATGGCTACACCTTC.

CDR3 DNA sequence: TGTGCCAGCAGTGAACCAGGGAACACTGAAGCTTTCTTT. This sequence encodes CASSEPGNTEAFF. The chain links TRBV6-1 to TRBJ1-1; D not resolved. V was clipped by 2 bases and J by 1 base, with 5 bases between them. CDR1 MNHNS and CDR2 SASEGT come from the germline V gene. The CDR3 consists of 13 residues.

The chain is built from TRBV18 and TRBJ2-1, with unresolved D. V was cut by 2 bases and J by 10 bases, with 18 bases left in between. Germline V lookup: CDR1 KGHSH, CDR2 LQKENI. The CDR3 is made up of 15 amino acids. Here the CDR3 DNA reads TGTGCCAGCTCACCAACCAGTCCGCCTTACGCCGAGCAGTTCTTC. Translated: CASSPTSPPYAEQFF.

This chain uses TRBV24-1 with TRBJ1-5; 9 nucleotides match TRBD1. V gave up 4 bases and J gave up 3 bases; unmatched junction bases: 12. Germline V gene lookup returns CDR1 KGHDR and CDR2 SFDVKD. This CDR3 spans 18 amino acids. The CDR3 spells CATSEPDRGLGDNQPQHF. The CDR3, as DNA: TGTGCCACCAGTGAACCGGACAGGGGATTAGGTGACAATCAGCCCCAGCATTTT.

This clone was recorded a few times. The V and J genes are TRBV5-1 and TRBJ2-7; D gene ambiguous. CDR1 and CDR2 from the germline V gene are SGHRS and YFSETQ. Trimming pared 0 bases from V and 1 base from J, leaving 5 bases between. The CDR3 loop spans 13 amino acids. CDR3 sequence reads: CASSLAVSYEQYF. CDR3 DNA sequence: TGCGCCAGCAGCTTGGCAGTTTCCTACGAGCAGTACTTC.

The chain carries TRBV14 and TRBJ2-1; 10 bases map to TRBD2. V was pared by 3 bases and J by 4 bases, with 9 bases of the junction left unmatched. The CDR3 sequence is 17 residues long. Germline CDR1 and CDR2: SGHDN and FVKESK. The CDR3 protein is CASSQELAGHLYNEQFF. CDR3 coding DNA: TGTGCCAGCAGCCAGGAACTAGCGGGACACTTATACAATGAGCAGTTCTTC.

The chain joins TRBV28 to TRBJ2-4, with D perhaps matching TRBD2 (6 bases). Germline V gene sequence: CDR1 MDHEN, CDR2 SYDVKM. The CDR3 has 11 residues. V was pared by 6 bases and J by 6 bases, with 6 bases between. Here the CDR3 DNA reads TGTGCCAGCAGGGGGGGAAACATTCAGTACTTC. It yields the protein CASRGGNIQYF. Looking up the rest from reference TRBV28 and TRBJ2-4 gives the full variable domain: DVKVTQSSRYLVKRTGEKVFLECVQDMDHENMFWYRQDPGLGLRLIYFSYDVKMKEKGDIPEGYSVSREKKERFSLILESASTNQTSMYLCASRGGNIQYFGAGTRLSVL.

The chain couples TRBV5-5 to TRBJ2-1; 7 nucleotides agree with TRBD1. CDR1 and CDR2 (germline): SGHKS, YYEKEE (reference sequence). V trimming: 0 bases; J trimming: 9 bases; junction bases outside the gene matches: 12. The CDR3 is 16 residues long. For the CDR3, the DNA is TGTGCCAGCAGCTTGGGACAGGGCCTAACGAAGGGTGAGCAGTTCTTC. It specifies CASSLGQGLTKGEQFF.

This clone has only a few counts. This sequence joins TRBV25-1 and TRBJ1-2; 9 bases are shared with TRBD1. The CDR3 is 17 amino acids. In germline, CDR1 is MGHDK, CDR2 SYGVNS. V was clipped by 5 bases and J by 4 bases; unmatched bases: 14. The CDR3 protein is CASSSPPGQGVGYGYTF. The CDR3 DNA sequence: TGTGCCAGCAGTAGCCCCCCGGGACAGGGTGTTGGCTATGGCTACACCTTC.

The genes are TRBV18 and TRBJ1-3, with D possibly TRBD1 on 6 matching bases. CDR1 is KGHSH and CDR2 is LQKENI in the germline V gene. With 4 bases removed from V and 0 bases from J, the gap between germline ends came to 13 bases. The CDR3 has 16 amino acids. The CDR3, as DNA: TGTGCCAGCTCACGTGGACAGACCATCTCTGGAAACACCATATATTTT. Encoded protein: CASSRGQTISGNTIYF.

The CDR3 DNA reads as TGCGCCAGCAACGGCGGGGGGGCCTTGGAAACCTACAATGAGCAGTTCTTC. Translating it yields CASNGGGALETYNEQFF. The V call is TRBV4-1, the J call TRBJ2-1; TRBD2 matches at 9 bases. The CDR3 length is 17 residues. The germline gives CDR1 MGHRA, CDR2 YSYEKL. V dropped 7 bases and J dropped 2; count of bases not matched to a gene: 12.